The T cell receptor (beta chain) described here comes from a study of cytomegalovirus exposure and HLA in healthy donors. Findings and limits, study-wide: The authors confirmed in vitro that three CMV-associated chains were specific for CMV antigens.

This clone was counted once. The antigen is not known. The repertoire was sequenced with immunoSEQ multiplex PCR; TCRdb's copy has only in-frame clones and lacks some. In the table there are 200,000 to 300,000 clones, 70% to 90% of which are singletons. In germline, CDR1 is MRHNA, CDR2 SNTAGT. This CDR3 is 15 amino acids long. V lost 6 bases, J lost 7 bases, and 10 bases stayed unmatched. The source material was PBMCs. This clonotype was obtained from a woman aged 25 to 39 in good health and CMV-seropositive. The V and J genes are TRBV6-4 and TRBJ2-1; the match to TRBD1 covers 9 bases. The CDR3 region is CASSPGTGTSNEQFF. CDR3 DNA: TGTGCCAGCAGCCCCGGGACAGGGACTTCGAATGAGCAGTTCTTC.